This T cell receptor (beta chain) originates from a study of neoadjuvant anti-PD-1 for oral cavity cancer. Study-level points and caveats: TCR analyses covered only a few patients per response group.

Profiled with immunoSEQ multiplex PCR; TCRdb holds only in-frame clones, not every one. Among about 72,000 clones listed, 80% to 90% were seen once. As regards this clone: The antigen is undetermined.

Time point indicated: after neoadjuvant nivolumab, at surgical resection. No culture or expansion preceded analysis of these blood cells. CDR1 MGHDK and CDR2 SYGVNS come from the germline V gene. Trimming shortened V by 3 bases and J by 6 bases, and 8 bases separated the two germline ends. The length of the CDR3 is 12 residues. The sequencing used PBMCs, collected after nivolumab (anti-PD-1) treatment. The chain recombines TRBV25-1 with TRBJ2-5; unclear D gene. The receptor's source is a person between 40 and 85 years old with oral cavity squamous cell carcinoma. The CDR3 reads CASSEGVQTQYF. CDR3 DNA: TGTGCCAGCAGTGAGGGTGTGCAGACCCAGTACTTC.